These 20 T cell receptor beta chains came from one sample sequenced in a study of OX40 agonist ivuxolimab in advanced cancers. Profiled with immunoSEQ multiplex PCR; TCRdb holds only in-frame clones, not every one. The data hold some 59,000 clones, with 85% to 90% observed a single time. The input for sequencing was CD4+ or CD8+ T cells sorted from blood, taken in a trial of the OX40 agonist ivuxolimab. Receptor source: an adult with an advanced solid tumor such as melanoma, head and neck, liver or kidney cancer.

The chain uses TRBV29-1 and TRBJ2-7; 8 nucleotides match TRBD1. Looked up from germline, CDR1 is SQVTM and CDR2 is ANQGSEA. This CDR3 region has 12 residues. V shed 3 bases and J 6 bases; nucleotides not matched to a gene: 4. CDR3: CSVDGQGIEQYF. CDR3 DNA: TGCAGCGTTGATGGACAGGGCATCGAGCAGTACTTC.

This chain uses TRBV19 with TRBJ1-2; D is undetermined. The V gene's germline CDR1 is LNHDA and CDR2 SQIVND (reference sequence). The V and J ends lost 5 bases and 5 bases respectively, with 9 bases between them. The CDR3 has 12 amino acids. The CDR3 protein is CASSAREYGYTF. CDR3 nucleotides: TGTGCCAGTAGTGCGAGGGAATATGGCTACACCTTC.

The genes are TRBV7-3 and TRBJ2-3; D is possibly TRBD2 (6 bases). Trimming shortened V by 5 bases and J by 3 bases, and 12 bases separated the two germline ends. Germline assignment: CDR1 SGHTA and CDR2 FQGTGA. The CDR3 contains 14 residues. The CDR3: CASSPGAGTDTQYF. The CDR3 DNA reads TGTGCCAGCAGCCCGGGAGCCGGGACAGATACGCAGTATTTT.

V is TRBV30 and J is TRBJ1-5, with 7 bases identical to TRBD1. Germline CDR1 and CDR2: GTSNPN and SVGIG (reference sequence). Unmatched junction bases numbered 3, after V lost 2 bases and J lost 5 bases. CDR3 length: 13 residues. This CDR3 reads CAWSPGGDQPQHF. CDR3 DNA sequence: TGTGCCTGGAGTCCAGGGGGGGATCAGCCCCAGCATTTT.

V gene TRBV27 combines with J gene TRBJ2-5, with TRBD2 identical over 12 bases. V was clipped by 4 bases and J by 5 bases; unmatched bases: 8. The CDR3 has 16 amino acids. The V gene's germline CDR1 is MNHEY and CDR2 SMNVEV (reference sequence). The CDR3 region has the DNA TGTGCCAGCAGTTCGGGGGCTAGCGGGAGGGGCGAGACCCAGTACTTC. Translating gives CASSSGASGRGETQYF.

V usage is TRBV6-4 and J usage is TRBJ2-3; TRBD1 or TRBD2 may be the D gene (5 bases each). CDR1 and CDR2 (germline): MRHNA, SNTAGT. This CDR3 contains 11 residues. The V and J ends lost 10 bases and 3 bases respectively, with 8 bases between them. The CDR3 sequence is CATGATDTQYF. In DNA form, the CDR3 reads TGTGCCACCGGGGCGACAGATACGCAGTATTTT.

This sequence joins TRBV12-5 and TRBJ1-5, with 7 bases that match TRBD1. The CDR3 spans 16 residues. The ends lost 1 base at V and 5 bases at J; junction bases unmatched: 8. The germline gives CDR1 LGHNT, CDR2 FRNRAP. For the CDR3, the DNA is TGTGCTAGTGGTTTGGGGCTCGGGACAGCCCATCAGCCCCAGCATTTT. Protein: CASGLGLGTAHQPQHF.

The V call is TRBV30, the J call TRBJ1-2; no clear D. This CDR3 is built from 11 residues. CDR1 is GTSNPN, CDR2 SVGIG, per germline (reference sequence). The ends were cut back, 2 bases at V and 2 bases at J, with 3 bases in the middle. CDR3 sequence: CAWSYNYGYTF. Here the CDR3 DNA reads TGTGCCTGGAGTTACAACTATGGCTACACCTTC. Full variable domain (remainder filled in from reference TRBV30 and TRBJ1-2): SQTIHQWPATLVQPVGSPLSLECTVEGTSNPNLYWYRQAAGRGLQLLFYSVGIGQISSEVPQNLSASRPQDRQFILSSKKLLLSDSGFYLCAWSYNYGYTFGSGTRLTVV.

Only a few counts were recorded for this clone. The CDR3, as DNA: TGTGCCAGTAGTAAGAGAGGGAACTACAATGAGCAGTTCTTC. Translation: CASSKRGNYNEQFF. The V call is TRBV19, the J call TRBJ2-1; D possibly corresponds to TRBD2 (5 bases). Looked up from germline, CDR1 is LNHDA and CDR2 is SQIVND (reference sequence). V lost 4 bases and J lost 3, with 10 bases in between. The CDR3 is 14 amino acids.

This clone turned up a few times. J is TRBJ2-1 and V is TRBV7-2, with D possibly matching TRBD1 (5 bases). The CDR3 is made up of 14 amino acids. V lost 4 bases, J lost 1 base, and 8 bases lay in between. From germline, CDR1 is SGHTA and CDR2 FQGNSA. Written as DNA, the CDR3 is TGTGCCAGCAGCTCCCCAGGGTCCTACAATGAGCAGTTCTTC. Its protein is CASSSPGSYNEQFF.

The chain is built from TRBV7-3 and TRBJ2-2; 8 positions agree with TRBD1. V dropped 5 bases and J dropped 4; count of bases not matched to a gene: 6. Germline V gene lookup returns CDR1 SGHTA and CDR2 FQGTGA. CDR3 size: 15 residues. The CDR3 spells CASSLKTGVTGELFF. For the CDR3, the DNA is TGTGCCAGCAGCCTCAAGACAGGGGTCACCGGGGAGCTGTTTTTT. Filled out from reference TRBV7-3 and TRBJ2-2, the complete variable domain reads GAGVSQTPSNKVTEKGKYVELRCDPISGHTALYWYRQSLGQGPEFLIYFQGTGAADDSGLPNDRFFAVRPEGSVSTLKIQRTERGDSAVYLCASSLKTGVTGELFFGEGSRLTVL.

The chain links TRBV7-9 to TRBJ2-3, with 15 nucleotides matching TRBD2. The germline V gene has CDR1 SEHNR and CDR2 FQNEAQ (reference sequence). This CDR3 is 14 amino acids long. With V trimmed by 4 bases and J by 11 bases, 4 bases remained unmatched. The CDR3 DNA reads TGTGCCAGCAGCTCATGGACTAGCGGGGGGGTGCAGTATTTT. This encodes CASSSWTSGGVQYF.

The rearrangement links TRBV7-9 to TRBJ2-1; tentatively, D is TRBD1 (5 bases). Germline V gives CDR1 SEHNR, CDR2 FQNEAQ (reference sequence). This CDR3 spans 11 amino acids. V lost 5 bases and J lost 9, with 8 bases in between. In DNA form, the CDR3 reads TGTGCCAGCAGCCGACAGTTTGAGCAGTTCTTC. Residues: CASSRQFEQFF.

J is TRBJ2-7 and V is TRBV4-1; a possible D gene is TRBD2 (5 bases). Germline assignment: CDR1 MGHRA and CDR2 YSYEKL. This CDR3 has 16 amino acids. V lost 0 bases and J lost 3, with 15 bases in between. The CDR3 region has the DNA TGCGCCAGCAGCCAAGATCCCTCACTAGTATACTACGAGCAGTACTTC. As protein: CASSQDPSLVYYEQYF.

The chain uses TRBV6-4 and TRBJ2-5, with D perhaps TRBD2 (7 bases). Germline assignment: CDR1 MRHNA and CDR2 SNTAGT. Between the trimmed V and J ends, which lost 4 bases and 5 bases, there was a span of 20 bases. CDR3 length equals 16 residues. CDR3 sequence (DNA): TGTGCCAGCAGTGCGGCCCCGCTGGCGGGGGCGGAGACCCAGTACTTC. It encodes CASSAAPLAGAETQYF.

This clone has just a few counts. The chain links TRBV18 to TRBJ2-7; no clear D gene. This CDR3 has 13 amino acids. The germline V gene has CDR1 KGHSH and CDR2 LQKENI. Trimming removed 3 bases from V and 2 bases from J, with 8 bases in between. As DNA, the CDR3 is TGTGCCAGCTCACCGGCTGGGGCCTACGAGCAGTACTTC. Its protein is CASSPAGAYEQYF.

CDR3 in amino acids: CSASRLETQYF. CDR3 sequence (DNA): TGCAGTGCTAGTAGGTTAGAGACCCAGTACTTC. This rearrangement joins TRBV20-1 to TRBJ2-5; D gene ambiguous. Germline V gene sequence: CDR1 DFQATT, CDR2 SNEGSKA (reference sequence). Trimming shortened V by 3 bases and J by 4 bases, and 6 bases separated the two germline ends. The CDR3 has 11 residues.

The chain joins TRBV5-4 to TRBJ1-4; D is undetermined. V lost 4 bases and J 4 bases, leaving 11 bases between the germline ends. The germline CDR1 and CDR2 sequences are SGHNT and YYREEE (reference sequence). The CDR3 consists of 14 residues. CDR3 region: CASSPVGNNEKLFF. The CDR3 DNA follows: TGTGCCAGCAGCCCCGTAGGGAATAATGAAAAACTGTTTTTT.

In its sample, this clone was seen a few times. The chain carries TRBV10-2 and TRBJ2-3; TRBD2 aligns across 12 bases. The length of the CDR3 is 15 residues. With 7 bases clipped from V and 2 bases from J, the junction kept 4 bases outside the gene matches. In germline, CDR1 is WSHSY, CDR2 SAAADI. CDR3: CASIGLAGNTDTQYF. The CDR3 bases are TGCGCCAGCATTGGACTAGCGGGGAACACAGATACGCAGTATTTT.

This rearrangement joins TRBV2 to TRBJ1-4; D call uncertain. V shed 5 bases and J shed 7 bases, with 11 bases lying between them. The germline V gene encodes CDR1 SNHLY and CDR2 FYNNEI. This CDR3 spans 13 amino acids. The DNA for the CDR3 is TGTGCCAGCAGTTTTACCCATGGTGAAAAACTGTTTTTT. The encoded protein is CASSFTHGEKLFF.